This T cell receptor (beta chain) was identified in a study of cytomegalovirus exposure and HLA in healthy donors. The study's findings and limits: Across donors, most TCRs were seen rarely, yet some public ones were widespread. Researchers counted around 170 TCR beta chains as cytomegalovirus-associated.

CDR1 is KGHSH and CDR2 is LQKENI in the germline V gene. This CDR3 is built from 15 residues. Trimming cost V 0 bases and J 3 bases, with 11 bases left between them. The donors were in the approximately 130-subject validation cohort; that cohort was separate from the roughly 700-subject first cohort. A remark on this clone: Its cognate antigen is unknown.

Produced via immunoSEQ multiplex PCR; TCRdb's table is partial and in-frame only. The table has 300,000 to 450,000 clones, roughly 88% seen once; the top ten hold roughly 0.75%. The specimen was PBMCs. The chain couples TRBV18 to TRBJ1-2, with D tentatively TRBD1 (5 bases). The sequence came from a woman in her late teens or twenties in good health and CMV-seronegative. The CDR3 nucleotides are TGTGCCAGCTCACCACCAGCAGGGCTTGACTATGGCTACACCTTC. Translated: CASSPPAGLDYGYTF.